The clone carrying this TCR beta chain was observed many times. TCRdb analysed the 5' RACE reads with MiXCR anew, one entry per CDR3 protein. The sample has under 80,000 distinct CDR3 sequences; nearly 6.5% are singletons. CDR1 and CDR2 from the germline V gene are SEHNR and FQNEAQ (reference sequence). This CDR3 region has 14 residues. V shed 4 bases and J shed 3 bases, with 12 bases lying between them. This entry comes from a study of spatial heterogeneity in lung cancer. Time point here: sample taken at primary tumor resection. This sequence originates from a female donor with early-stage non-small cell lung cancer. V usage is TRBV7-9 and J usage is TRBJ1-1; D gene uncertain. Sequencing was performed on PBMCs, taken at surgery. As DNA, the CDR3 is TGTGCCAGCAGCTCCCGAGTCTCGGACACTGAAGCTTTCTTT. As protein: CASSSRVSDTEAFF.